This T cell receptor (beta chain) was sequenced for a study of blood T cells in healthy people across ages (dated by TCRdb to 2013 to 2016). For the study in its entirety: Template switching captured roughly one uniquely barcoded TCR beta cDNA molecule per two T cells in model experiments. To track age-related changes in TCR beta repertoire diversity, the study relied on deep sequencing normalized with unique cDNA molecular identifiers. Donors were grouped into four age groups: young (average 16 years), middle-aged (approximately 41), aged (roughly 67) and long-lived (about 90). The study analyzed two additional independent replicas of 1 million unique cDNA reads from the same blood draw for two donors, one aged 18 to 30 and one aged 80 or older. To avoid experimental bias, donors of different ages were distributed randomly across sequencing lanes.

The CDR3 goes from the cysteine to the phenylalanine over 15 residues. The read is trimmed to its CDR3 DNA, 45 bases read in frame from base 1. The CDR1 and CDR2 encoded by the germline V gene are LGHNA and YSLEER. Deletion took 0 bases off V and 6 bases off J, with a span of 12 bases between the germline ends. The 39 donors, aged 6 to 90 years, were systemically healthy Caucasian individuals from Russia. Each donor gave ten milliliters of peripheral blood, collected into EDTA-treated Vacutainer tubes. Ficoll-Paque density-gradient centrifugation was used to isolate PBMCs, with at least 6 million obtained per sample. Total RNA, at least 6 micrograms per sample, was extracted from PBMCs with Trizol reagent. Naive CD45RAhigh/CD27high T cell percentages were measured by flow cytometry on a PBMC aliquot from every donor. Libraries were prepared through 5' RACE. This sample was sequenced with an Illumina HiSeq 2500. A second roughly 7 to 11 cycle PCR used a sample-barcoded 5' primer and a J-beta primer mix. A unique molecular identifier was introduced onto each TCR beta cDNA molecule by a template-switch 5' adaptor carrying 12 random nucleotides. Each sample yielded at least 2.5 million CDR3-containing paired-end reads. First-strand cDNA was synthesized from all RNA with the Mint cDNA synthesis kit, primed by a TRBC-specific oligonucleotide. After uracil-DNA glycosylase treatment, a first 18-cycle PCR used universal primers M1SS and BC2_uni_R on all cDNA. On the authors' methods: For normalization, 1 million high-quality reads, each with a distinct molecular identifier, were randomly selected from each sample. Reads with shared molecular identifiers were discarded instead of being binned into consensus sequences. MiTCR, run with a Q25 quality threshold and the strictest error-elimination algorithm, handled CDR3 identification, clonotype clustering and error correction. A nonparametric unseen species model with Euler transformation was used to estimate a lower bound on total TCR beta diversity. The public sequencing data were trimmed at Q25 with fastp and processed into clonotypes with MiXCR by TCRdb, which kept only in-frame beta chains. Under each unique CDR3 protein, matching rows form one entry showing the most common genes and DNA. The V and J calls and clone size are TCRdb's, not the authors'. This sample is represented by under 2,000,000 distinct CDR3 sequences; 49% of them were singletons. The biggest ten clones account for more than 2% of the sample.

Overall results and qualifications from the work: Estimates of total diversity from one million sequenced T cells were regarded as lower bounds and underestimates. The CMV infection status of donors was not known, potentially confounding age-related changes in expanded clonotypes. Compared with the aged group, the long-lived group had more naive CD4+ T cells, fewer expanded clones and increased TCR diversity, suggesting age selection. As age increased, observed TCR beta diversity per million T cells dropped in a roughly linear way, and a significant reduction was already evident by age about 40. A strong correlation was found between observed TCR beta diversity and the percentage of naive T cells measured by flow cytometry. Bulk unsorted PBMC profiling prevented conclusive comparison of naive and antigen-experienced compartments.

In regard to this clonotype: No antigen is known for it. No per-base quality is available; no much larger clone lies one base away.

This TCR was sampled from a woman in her thirties or forties in good health. The rearrangement joined TRBV4-3 to TRBJ2-1; the D segment could be TRBD2, given 6 matching bases. Sequencing used blood. The DNA sequence reads TGCGCCAGCAGCCAAGACCTCCTCGGGAGCAATGAGCAGTTCTTC. Translation gives CASSQDLLGSNEQFF.